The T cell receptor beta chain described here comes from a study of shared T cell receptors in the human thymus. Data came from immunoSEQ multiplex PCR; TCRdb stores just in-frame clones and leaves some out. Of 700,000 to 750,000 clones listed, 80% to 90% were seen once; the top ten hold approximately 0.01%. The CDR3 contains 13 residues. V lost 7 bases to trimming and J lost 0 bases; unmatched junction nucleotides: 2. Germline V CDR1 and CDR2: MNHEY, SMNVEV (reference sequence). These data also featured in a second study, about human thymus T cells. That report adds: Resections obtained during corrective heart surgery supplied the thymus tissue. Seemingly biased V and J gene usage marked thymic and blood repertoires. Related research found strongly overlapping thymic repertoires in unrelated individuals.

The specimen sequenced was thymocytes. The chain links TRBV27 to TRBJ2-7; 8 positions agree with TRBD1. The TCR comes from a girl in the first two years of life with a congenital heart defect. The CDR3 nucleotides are TGTGCCAGCAAACAGGGGGGCTCCTACGAGCAGTACTTC. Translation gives CASKQGGSYEQYF.